This T cell receptor (beta chain) was sequenced for a study of blood T cells in healthy people across ages. There were at least 6 micrograms of total RNA extracted from every sample. A second PCR, run for about 7 to 12 cycles, used a sample-barcoded 5' primer plus a J-beta primer mix. A single record per CDR3 protein comes from TCRdb applying MiXCR to the 5' RACE reads. The sample carries roughly 1.9 million distinct CDR3 sequences, 35% to 50% recorded once. Between the trimmed V and J ends, which lost 4 bases and 7 bases, there was a span of 11 bases. From germline, CDR1 is SQVTM and CDR2 ANQGSEA. The CDR3 spans 12 residues.

The chain combines TRBV29-1 with TRBJ1-5; D is uncertain. Specimen: blood. The origin of this receptor is a human donor in good health. CDR3 DNA sequence: TGCAGCGTTGGACGGTCGGGCCAGCCCCAGCATTTT. This encodes CSVGRSGQPQHF.